The entry below describes one T cell receptor (beta chain). Its antigen is undetermined. Per the germline V gene, CDR1 is MNHEY and CDR2 is SMNVEV (reference sequence). The CDR3 loop spans 14 amino acids. The trim removed 3 bases at V and 7 bases at J, leaving 2 bases unmatched. The sample belongs to a study of cytomegalovirus exposure and HLA in healthy donors. Study outcomes and limitations: In a later analysis, most CMV-associated TCR beta chains appeared HLA-restricted. It was likely that a cluster of highly shared sequence variants was a sequencing artifact. The CMV antigen specificity of a few CMV-associated chains was confirmed through in vitro analysis. Common viral pathogens were later found to be apparently linked to several of the most significant clusters.

Researchers ran the PCR with 60 Vbeta and 13 Jbeta primers. Here immunoSEQ multiplex PCR was the method, and the copy in TCRdb shows in-frame clones only, minus some. Of 60,000 to 95,000 clones listed, 80% to 90% were seen once; the top ten hold approximately 20%. This TCR was recovered from an older man in good health and CMV-seropositive. V gene TRBV27 combines with J gene TRBJ1-6; 8 bases map to TRBD1. The sample consisted of PBMCs. This CDR3 reads CASSLTGANSPLHF. The CDR3 DNA reads as TGTGCCAGCAGTTTGACAGGGGCAAATTCACCCCTCCACTTT.